This TCR beta chain was captured in a study of blood T cell repertoires in COVID-19. About the research overall: Donors in the United States, Italy and Spain gave samples during acute or convalescent COVID-19.

In the authors' methods: Estimates of nucleated cell counts were drawn from the amplification of reference gene primers. TCRdb's table, derived via immunoSEQ multiplex PCR, lists solely in-frame clones and lacks some. D and trimming were read from the DNA, whereas the V and J calls and clone size are those reported in that table. This sample carries approximately 100,000 clones, 70% to 80% of them seen once, and the ten largest clones take about 20%. The germline gives CDR1 SGHNT, CDR2 YYREEE (reference sequence). The CDR3 covers 14 residues. Trimming shortened V by 2 bases and J by 3 bases, and 10 bases separated the two germline ends.

The receptor's source is a man in his 70s with active or convalescent COVID-19. The rearrangement links TRBV5-4 to TRBJ2-3, with D uncertain. Sequenced: peripheral blood. The CDR3 DNA is TGTGCCAGCAGCTTAACAAAAAGTACAGATACGCAGTATTTT. As protein: CASSLTKSTDTQYF. Full variable domain (outside the CDR3, taken from reference TRBV5-4 and TRBJ2-3): ETGVTQSPTHLIKTRGQQVTLRCSSQSGHNTVSWYQQALGQGPQFIFQYYREEENGRGNFPPRFSGLQFPNYSSELNVNALELDDSALYLCASSLTKSTDTQYFGPGTRLTVL.